This T cell receptor beta chain was recorded in a study of graft-versus-host responses after intestinal transplantation. Study context: Recipients underwent multivisceral, liver-intestinal, or isolated intestinal transplants. Recipients across the board were started on anti-thymocyte globulin induction, then kept on tacrolimus and steroids for two to four years.

Here immunoSEQ multiplex PCR was the method, and the copy in TCRdb shows in-frame clones only, minus some. The table lists about 70,000 clones, about 80% of them singletons, with 0.39% in the top ten. As to this clone: Its antigen is currently unknown.

Regarding the study as a whole: Recipient marrow held GvH clones, some first seen in ileum or blood. An association linked early post-transplant HvG declines with peak circulating GvH clone levels.

CDR3 length equals 14 residues. Germline V gene sequence: CDR1 MNHNS, CDR2 SASEGT. Trimming took 6 bases from V and 7 from J; bases not matched to a gene: 8. This chain connects TRBV6-1 to TRBJ1-5, with 8 nucleotides matching TRBD1. This receptor was taken from a human donor who was the organ donor for an intestinal transplant. The source material was unstimulated CD4+ T cells sorted from spleen or lymph node cells, sampled before transplant. The CDR3 reads CASSRTGTEQPQHF. CDR3 DNA: TGTGCCAGCAGCCGGACAGGGACGGAACAGCCCCAGCATTTT.